The 19 T cell receptor beta chains below were found in one sample sequenced in a study of T cells in Graves' hyperthyroidism and ophthalmopathy. Amplification of TCR beta CDR3 regions was performed using RNA transcripts as template. Using the HTBI primer set, a first-round RT-PCR was run on the TCR CDR3. TCRdb redid the calling of the multiplex PCR reads with MiXCR, one entry per CDR3 protein. The sample contains hundreds of thousands of distinct CDR3 sequences, roughly 40% of which appear only once. The sequenced sample consisted of blood. The receptors come from a man between 18 and 35 years old with Graves' hyperthyroidism.

A few counts support this clonotype. The genes are TRBV2 and TRBJ1-1; D gene ambiguous. From germline, CDR1 is SNHLY and CDR2 FYNNEI. This CDR3 is built from 15 residues. The V gene lost 0 bases and the J gene lost 1 base, with 9 bases spanning the gap. This chain's CDR3 is CASSEAGSGNTEAFF. The CDR3, as DNA: TGTGCCAGCAGTGAAGCTGGGTCGGGGAACACTGAAGCTTTCTTT.

This clonotype was recorded a few times. This sequence joins TRBV20-1 and TRBJ2-7; 7 bases match TRBD1. V lost 6 bases to trimming and J lost 1 base; unmatched junction nucleotides: 21. CDR1 DFQATT and CDR2 SNEGSKA come from the germline V gene (reference sequence). CDR3 length equals 18 residues. CDR3 bases: TGCAGTGCCTCGAACCGACGACAGGGTGCAGAGGAATCCTACGAGCAGTACTTC. Its translation is CSASNRRQGAEESYEQYF.

This clonotype appeared many times. The genes are TRBV2 and TRBJ1-5; TRBD1 aligns across 7 bases. J gave up 5 bases and V 6 bases, and 4 bases lay outside the gene matches. CDR1 is SNHLY and CDR2 is FYNNEI in the germline V gene. This CDR3 has 13 residues. Written as DNA, the CDR3 is TGTGCCAGCAGCTTAACAGGGGATCAGCCCCAGCATTTT. It translates to CASSLTGDQPQHF.

This clonotype was observed a handful of times. The chain is built from TRBV20-1 and TRBJ1-3; D call uncertain. V was cut by 3 bases and J by 4 bases, with 13 bases left in between. The CDR3 covers 14 residues. Germline V gives CDR1 DFQATT, CDR2 SNEGSKA (reference sequence). Written as DNA, the CDR3 is TGCAGTGCTAGGCGGAGTTCGGGAGGAAACACCATATATTTT. Protein product: CSARRSSGGNTIYF.

This clonotype occurred many times. The chain combines TRBV19 with TRBJ1-5; D unclear. Germline V lookup: CDR1 LNHDA, CDR2 SQIVND (reference sequence). V lost 6 bases, J lost 2 bases, and 14 bases lay in between. The CDR3 covers 15 residues. For the CDR3, the DNA is TGTGCCAGTAGCCGTGAGGGAACGGGCAATCAGCCCCAGCATTTT. Residues: CASSREGTGNQPQHF.

The chain recombines TRBV7-2 with TRBJ2-6, with TRBD1 identical over 8 bases. The CDR3 spans 18 residues. Germline CDR1 is SGHTA and CDR2 is FQGNSA. V dropped 4 bases and J dropped 0; count of bases not matched to a gene: 8. In DNA, the CDR3 is TGTGCCAGCAGCTGGACCGGGACAGGAACCTCTGGGGCCAACGTCCTGACTTTC. Translation: CASSWTGTGTSGANVLTF. Full variable domain (outside the CDR3, taken from reference TRBV7-2 and TRBJ2-6): GAGVSQSPSNKVTEKGKDVELRCDPISGHTALYWYRQSLGQGLEFLIYFQGNSAPDKSGLPSDRFSAERTGGSVSTLTIQRTQQEDSAVYLCASSWTGTGTSGANVLTFGAGSRLTVL.

The J gene is TRBJ2-5, the V gene TRBV9; 7 nucleotides match TRBD2. There are 16 residues in the CDR3. The junction had 13 bases not matched to a gene; V was cut back by 5 bases and J by 3 bases. Germline CDR1 and CDR2: SGDLS and YYNGEE. CDR3 protein: CASSYSGGTDEETQYF. The CDR3 DNA is TGTGCCAGCAGTTACTCCGGGGGGACCGACGAAGAGACCCAGTACTTC.

This clonotype was picked up many times. The rearrangement uses TRBV7-9 and TRBJ1-1; TRBD1 aligns across 7 bases. V lost 5 bases and J lost 1; bases outside the gene matches: 4. Germline CDR1 and CDR2: SEHNR and FQNEAQ (reference sequence). CDR3 length: 14 residues. The CDR3 sequence: CASSNRDRNTEAFF. The CDR3 bases are TGTGCCAGCAGCAACCGGGACAGGAACACTGAAGCTTTCTTT.

A word on this clonotype: One end of the junction is discordant with germline, which a read error may explain. The rearrangement uses TRBV12-3 or TRBV12-4 and TRBJ1-6; D remains unclear. This CDR3 has 16 residues. This CDR3 is CASSLAEVSGGSPLRF. The CDR3 DNA sequence: TGTGCCAGCAGTTTGGCGGAGGTTTCTGGAGGGTCACCCCTCCGCTTT.

This clonotype turned up a few times. This chain links TRBV7-2 with TRBJ2-2, with D perhaps matching TRBD2 (6 bases). V lost 2 bases and J lost 6, with 13 bases in between. Germline assignment: CDR1 SGHTA and CDR2 FQGNSA. CDR3 length equals 15 residues. DNA for the CDR3: TGTGCCAGCAGCTTAACTAGCTTTTCCCCCGGGGAGCTGTTTTTT. Encoded protein: CASSLTSFSPGELFF.

This clonotype was detected a few times. This chain links TRBV19 with TRBJ2-7; the match to TRBD2 covers 15 bases. This CDR3 comprises 17 residues. Germline V gene sequence: CDR1 LNHDA, CDR2 SQIVND (reference sequence). Germline trimming cut 4 bases from V and 5 bases from J; bases unmatched to any gene: 9. The CDR3 DNA reads as TGTGCCAGTAGTACGTATGGACTAGCGGGAGGGTCCCACGAGCAGTACTTC. Translated, it gives CASSTYGLAGGSHEQYF.

This clonotype has ten or more counts. V is TRBV7-9 and J is TRBJ1-3, with D possibly TRBD1 on 6 matching bases. CDR1 is SEHNR, CDR2 FQNEAQ, per germline (reference sequence). Deletions cut 4 bases from V and 0 bases from J, with 13 bases between. The CDR3 runs 16 residues. In DNA, the CDR3 is TGTGCCAGCAGCTCCGGGACGGACAGCTCTGGAAACACCATATATTTT. Translated, it gives CASSSGTDSSGNTIYF.

A remark on this clonotype: One end of the junction varies from germline; a read error may be responsible. The rearrangement uses TRBV9 and TRBJ1-1; D unclear. Germline loops: CDR1 SGDLS, CDR2 YYNGEE. This CDR3 region has 12 residues. This CDR3 reads CAGSRLSTEAFF. CDR3 DNA: TGTGCCGGCAGCCGCTTAAGCACTGAAGCTTTCTTT.

In this sample, this clonotype turned up many times. The rearrangement joins TRBV10-1 to TRBJ2-5; 7 nucleotides agree with TRBD1. The germline V gene encodes CDR1 WNHNN and CDR2 SYGVQD (reference sequence). Trimming at V came to 2 bases and at J to 2 bases, leaving 5 bases not matched to a gene. CDR3 size: 15 residues. CDR3 loop: CASSEGRGFQETQYF. CDR3 coding DNA: TGCGCCAGCAGTGAGGGCAGGGGGTTTCAAGAGACCCAGTACTTC.

V gene TRBV4-3 combines with J gene TRBJ1-1, with unresolved D. V lost 0 bases and J lost 4, with 6 bases in between. Germline lookup yields CDR1 LGHNA and CDR2 YSLEER. The CDR3 spans 13 residues. The CDR3: CASSQDIPTEAFF. The CDR3 nucleotides read TGCGCCAGCAGCCAAGATATTCCCACTGAAGCTTTCTTT.

In this sample, this clonotype turned up a few times. The chain combines TRBV6-5 with TRBJ1-1, with TRBD1 identical over 8 bases. Germline CDR1 MNHEY, CDR2 SVGAGI. V was pared by 5 bases and J by 2 bases, with 4 bases of the junction left unmatched. This CDR3 region has 14 residues. In DNA, the CDR3 is TGTGCCAGCAGTGGGACAGGAAGAAACACTGAAGCTTTCTTT. Protein: CASSGTGRNTEAFF.

This clonotype was recorded at least ten times. The chain joins TRBV20-1 to TRBJ2-7; TRBD1 aligns across 8 bases. Germline values: CDR1 DFQATT, CDR2 SNEGSKA (reference sequence). This CDR3 has 15 residues. The trim removed 0 bases at V and 0 bases at J, leaving 4 bases unmatched. The DNA for the CDR3 is TGCAGTGCTAGAGATTGGGGACAGGCCTCCTACGAGCAGTACTTC. Its protein is CSARDWGQASYEQYF.

V and J are TRBV2 and TRBJ2-2; D is perhaps TRBD2 (5 bases). The CDR3 sequence is 17 residues long. Germline lookup yields CDR1 SNHLY and CDR2 FYNNEI. V gave up 6 bases and J gave up 6 bases, with 23 bases separating them. For the CDR3, the DNA is TGTGCCAGCAGCCACCGGCTGTATGAGGGCCGGGCCGGGGAGCTGTTTTTT. Translation gives CASSHRLYEGRAGELFF.

The chain combines TRBV29-1 with TRBJ2-7, with D unclear. V gave up 3 bases and J gave up 3 bases, with 15 bases separating them. Germline CDR1 and CDR2: SQVTM and ANQGSEA. CDR3 length: 14 amino acids. CDR3 DNA sequence: TGCAGCGTTGATATAACGGGCCCCGGCTACGAGCAGTACTTC. Encoded protein: CSVDITGPGYEQYF.